Below, 29 T cell receptor beta chains from the same sample are listed, as sequenced in a study of beta chain features in type 1 diabetes. Since all of the isolated RNA was reverse transcribed, expressed TCRB transcripts were what got sequenced. Measured with immunoSEQ multiplex PCR; TCRdb has only the in-frame clones, and not every one. The top ten clones hold more than 0.045% of a sample with hundreds of thousands of clones, 9.5% to 12% of them seen once. Sequencing input: naive CD4+ T cells from blood. These receptors were obtained from a woman under 30 in good health.

The chain links TRBV28 to TRBJ1-5; D remains ambiguous. Germline values: CDR1 MDHEN, CDR2 SYDVKM. This CDR3 comprises 17 residues. V was cut by 5 bases and J by 7 bases, with 24 bases left in between. CDR3 DNA sequence: TGTGCCAGCAGTCAAACACTCGCAAAAGGGAGCCGACAGCCCCAGCATTTT. This translates into CASSQTLAKGSRQPQHF. The full variable domain, in which reference TRBV28 and TRBJ1-5 provide the parts outside the CDR3, is DVKVTQSSRYLVKRTGEKVFLECVQDMDHENMFWYRQDPGLGLRLIYFSYDVKMKEKGDIPEGYSVSREKKERFSLILESASTNQTSMYLCASSQTLAKGSRQPQHFGDGTRLSIL.

The chain is built from TRBV16 and TRBJ1-6; D not certain. V was cut by 1 base and J by 10 bases, with 8 bases left in between. The CDR3 contains 13 residues. The germline CDR1 and CDR2 sequences are KGHSY and FQNENV. The CDR3 DNA reads TGTGCCAGCAGCCAATTGAGCGGCTCACCCCTCCACTTT. Translated: CASSQLSGSPLHF.

The rearrangement links TRBV7-2 to TRBJ2-7; the D is unclear. Germline values: CDR1 SGHTA, CDR2 FQGNSA. V was pared by 5 bases and J by 3 bases, with 20 bases between. The CDR3 has 16 residues. CDR3 residues: CASSSLMIGSDYEQYF. The CDR3 DNA follows: TGTGCCAGCAGCAGCCTCATGATAGGGTCTGACTACGAGCAGTACTTC.

CDR3 sequence: CASSVRDRGYEQYF. The CDR3 coding sequence is TGTGCCAGCAGCGTCCGGGACAGGGGTTACGAGCAGTACTTC. The rearrangement joins TRBV9 to TRBJ2-7; TRBD1 aligns across 10 bases. The CDR3 length is 14 residues. The V gene end was trimmed by 2 bases and the J gene end by 4 bases; junction bases not matched to a gene: 3. The germline V gene encodes CDR1 SGDLS and CDR2 YYNGEE.

There are a few counts of this clone. The rearrangement joins TRBV7-9 to TRBJ2-5; 7 bases match TRBD2. This CDR3 is 16 amino acids long. J lost 2 bases, V lost 4 bases, and 10 bases had no gene match. CDR1 is SEHNR and CDR2 is FQNEAQ in the germline V gene (reference sequence). The CDR3, as DNA: TGTGCCAGCAGCTCCTCCCGGGGGGATTTACAAGAGACCCAGTACTTC. Translating it yields CASSSSRGDLQETQYF. Supplemented by reference TRBV7-9 and TRBJ2-5, the full variable domain reads DTGVSQNPRHKITKRGQNVTFRCDPISEHNRLYWYRQTLGQGPEFLTYFQNEAQLEKSRLLSDRFSAERPKGSFSTLEIQRTEQGDSAMYLCASSSSRGDLQETQYFGPGTRLLVL.

This chain links TRBV7-6 with TRBJ2-5; TRBD1 matches at 7 bases. J gave up 3 bases and V 5 bases, and 6 bases lay outside the gene matches. The CDR3 has 14 residues. Germline V gene data show CDR1 as SGHVS and CDR2 as FNYEAQ. CDR3 in DNA: TGTGCCAGCAGCGTGCTGGGGACAGAAGAGACCCAGTACTTC. Its translation: CASSVLGTEETQYF.

This clone was counted once. The rearrangement links TRBV5-1 to TRBJ2-5; D is unresolved. CDR3 length: 14 amino acids. Looked up from germline, CDR1 is SGHRS and CDR2 is YFSETQ. V was cut by 4 bases and J by 1 base, with 11 bases left in between. CDR3 in amino acids: CASSPNPGQETQYF. DNA for the CDR3: TGCGCCAGCAGCCCCAATCCGGGCCAAGAGACCCAGTACTTC. Using reference TRBV5-1 and TRBJ2-5 for the parts outside the CDR3, the full variable domain is KAGVTQTPRYLIKTRGQQVTLSCSPISGHRSVSWYQQTPGQGLQFLFEYFSETQRNKGNFPGRFSGRQFSNSRSEMNVSTLELGDSALYLCASSPNPGQETQYFGPGTRLLVL.

This clone was found a few times. The chain links TRBV7-9 to TRBJ2-4; tentative D call: TRBD2 (6 bases). V was cut by 3 bases and J by 1 base, with 19 bases left in between. This CDR3 has 18 amino acids. Germline CDR1 reads SEHNR; CDR2 reads FQNEAQ (reference sequence). The CDR3 DNA sequence: TGTGCCAGCAGCTTTCCACCCTACCGGGAGCGGGCCAAAAACATTCAGTACTTC. It yields the protein CASSFPPYRERAKNIQYF.

The chain links TRBV6-6 to TRBJ1-2, with D uncertain. The CDR3 runs 11 residues. CDR1 and CDR2 from the germline V gene are MNHNY and SVGAGI (reference sequence). V was pared by 5 bases and J by 8 bases, with 9 bases between. The CDR3 region has the DNA TGTGCCAGCAGTGTGGTAGGAGGCTACACCTTC. Protein sequence: CASSVVGGYTF.

This clone was seen a handful of times. The V and J genes are TRBV4-2 and TRBJ2-1; TRBD1 matches 8 bases. With V trimmed by 5 bases and J by 0 bases, 6 bases remained unmatched. The CDR3 is 16 amino acids. Germline assignment: CDR1 LGHNA and CDR2 YNFKEQ. CDR3 in DNA: TGTGCCAGCAGCATCCGGACAGGGTTCTCCTACAATGAGCAGTTCTTC. Translation gives CASSIRTGFSYNEQFF.

This clone appeared a few times. This chain connects TRBV19 to TRBJ2-3, with D maybe TRBD2 (6 bases). Germline V gives CDR1 LNHDA, CDR2 SQIVND (reference sequence). V shed 5 bases and J shed 5 bases, with 17 bases lying between them. The CDR3 contains 15 residues. The CDR3 nucleotides are TGTGCCAGTAGTGCGGGACCTACGAGAGAAGATACGCAGTATTTT. It encodes CASSAGPTREDTQYF. The full variable domain, rest sourced from reference TRBV19 and TRBJ2-3, is DGGITQSPKYLFRKEGQNVTLSCEQNLNHDAMYWYRQDPGQGLRLIYYSQIVNDFQKGDIAEGYSVSREKKESFPLTVTSAQKNPTAFYLCASSAGPTREDTQYFGPGTRLTVL.

The rearrangement uses TRBV28 and TRBJ2-7; TRBD1 matches 8 bases. The CDR3 covers 13 residues. The germline gives CDR1 MDHEN, CDR2 SYDVKM. The CDR3 bases are TGTGCCAGCAGCCAAGGGACAGGCCCATGGAAGGGCGTC. This sequence encodes CASSQGTGPWKGV.

This clone has more than one count but fewer than ten. The chain has TRBV4-3 and TRBJ2-5; D is unresolved. This CDR3 is 14 amino acids long. Germline CDR1 reads LGHNA; CDR2 reads YSLEER. V was clipped by 0 bases and J by 1 base, with 6 bases between them. The CDR3 is CASSQDQFQETQYF. CDR3 DNA sequence: TGCGCCAGCAGCCAAGATCAGTTCCAAGAGACCCAGTACTTC.

The chain recombines TRBV2 with TRBJ1-1, with TRBD1 as a possible D gene (6 bases). The germline V gene encodes CDR1 SNHLY and CDR2 FYNNEI. V lost 6 bases to trimming and J lost 3 bases, with 11 bases between them. This CDR3 contains 13 residues. The CDR3: CASRTRGDTEAFF. DNA of the CDR3: TGTGCCAGCAGGACCAGGGGCGACACTGAAGCTTTCTTT.

This chain uses TRBV9 with TRBJ2-3; D might be TRBD1 (5 bases). The V end was cut by 1 base, the J end by 8 bases, with 17 bases between. This CDR3 has 15 amino acids. Germline-derived CDR1 and CDR2 are SGDLS and YYNGEE. The CDR3 bases are TGTGCCAGCAGCGTAACGGGTCCAGGGTCCCGTACGCAGTATTTT. It yields the protein CASSVTGPGSRTQYF.

J is TRBJ1-2 and V is TRBV7-2, with no clear D. The length of the CDR3 is 14 residues. Trimming took 1 base from V and 5 from J, leaving 11 bases between them. CDR1 is SGHTA, CDR2 FQGNSA, per germline. The CDR3 nucleotides are TGTGCCAGCAGCTTAGATCGCAGAATGTATGGCTACACCTTC. This codes for CASSLDRRMYGYTF. Complete variable domain (other parts from reference TRBV7-2 and TRBJ1-2): GAGVSQSPSNKVTEKGKDVELRCDPISGHTALYWYRQSLGQGLEFLIYFQGNSAPDKSGLPSDRFSAERTGGSVSTLTIQRTQQEDSAVYLCASSLDRRMYGYTFGSGTRLTVV.

This chain links TRBV9 with TRBJ2-2; 7 bases fit TRBD2. V shed 1 base and J 6 bases; nucleotides not matched to a gene: 0. CDR1 and CDR2 (germline): SGDLS, YYNGEE. The CDR3 totals 13 residues. The CDR3 sequence is CASSVTSAGELFF. The CDR3 DNA follows: TGTGCCAGCAGCGTAACTAGCGCCGGGGAGCTGTTTTTT.

This clone was picked up a small number of times. V is TRBV9 and J is TRBJ1-4; D is undetermined. The germline V gene has CDR1 SGDLS and CDR2 YYNGEE. V was shortened by 2 bases and J by 2 bases, with 7 bases between the two germline ends. The CDR3 covers 14 residues. The CDR3 DNA reads as TGTGCCAGCAGCGTCGCAGGCACTAATGAAAAACTGTTTTTT. Protein product: CASSVAGTNEKLFF.

The chain is built from TRBV30 and TRBJ2-2; D remains ambiguous. Germline loops: CDR1 GTSNPN, CDR2 SVGIG (reference sequence). The CDR3 has 14 residues. V lost 0 bases and J 4 bases, leaving 9 bases between the germline ends. The DNA of the CDR3 is TGTGCCTGGAGTGTAGTTGGGTCCACCGGGGAGCTGTTTTTT. Translated: CAWSVVGSTGELFF.

In this sample, this clone turned up a few times. The chain carries TRBV30 and TRBJ2-2; TRBD2 is a possible D gene (5 bases). Deletions cut 5 bases from V and 4 bases from J, with 14 bases between. This CDR3 contains 14 residues. Germline V gives CDR1 GTSNPN, CDR2 SVGIG (reference sequence). The CDR3 reads CAWGLKGSTGELFF. The CDR3 DNA reads as TGTGCCTGGGGGCTAAAAGGGAGCACCGGGGAGCTGTTTTTT.

The J gene is TRBJ2-3, the V gene TRBV10-3, with 11 bases matching TRBD2. The V segment lost 6 bases and the J segment 5 bases; nucleotides outside the gene matches: 4. The CDR3 is made up of 14 amino acids. Germline-derived CDR1 and CDR2 are ENHRY and SYGVKD. The CDR3: CAISQGLAGDTQYF. CDR3 nucleotide sequence: TGTGCCATCAGCCAAGGACTAGCGGGAGATACGCAGTATTTT.

This clone came up a few times. The chain links TRBV25-1 to TRBJ1-5, with 10 bases matching TRBD1. The V and J ends lost 3 bases and 2 bases, in that order; junction bases with no gene match: 4. The CDR3 sequence is 16 residues long. Germline CDR1 MGHDK, CDR2 SYGVNS. CDR3 in amino acids: CASSDPGQGGNQPQHF. The CDR3 DNA sequence: TGTGCCAGCAGTGATCCAGGACAGGGGGGCAATCAGCCCCAGCATTTT.

This sequence joins TRBV2 and TRBJ2-2, with 7 bases matching TRBD2. Per germline, CDR1 SNHLY and CDR2 FYNNEI. Trimming took 6 bases from V and 6 from J; bases not matched to a gene: 4. The CDR3 is 13 amino acids. CDR3 amino acids: CASRVLAPGELFF. As DNA, the CDR3 is TGTGCCAGCAGGGTACTAGCGCCCGGGGAGCTGTTTTTT. The full variable domain, rest sourced from reference TRBV2 and TRBJ2-2, is EPEVTQTPSHQVTQMGQEVILRCVPISNHLYFYWYRQILGQKVEFLVSFYNNEISEKSEIFDDQFSVERPDGSNFTLKIRSTKLEDSAMYFCASRVLAPGELFFGEGSRLTVL.

About this clone: The sample holds other DNA sequences that translate to the same CDR3. V gene TRBV9 combines with J gene TRBJ2-1; 12 bases map to TRBD1. CDR1 and CDR2 from the germline V gene are SGDLS and YYNGEE. The CDR3 covers 15 residues. V lost 7 bases, J lost 8 bases, and 10 bases stayed unmatched. The DNA of the CDR3 is TGTGCCAGCTCTCTGGGGACAGGGGGCATTTATGAGCAGTTCTTC. Amino acids: CASSLGTGGIYEQFF.

This clone occurred a few times. The chain combines TRBV10-3 with TRBJ2-1; D remains ambiguous. Germline CDR1 and CDR2: ENHRY and SYGVKD. The CDR3 length is 12 residues. V shed 4 bases and J shed 8 bases, with 9 bases lying between them. The CDR3 reads CAISGLRDEQFF. DNA for the CDR3: TGTGCCATCAGTGGCCTAAGGGATGAGCAGTTCTTC.

The J gene is TRBJ2-5, the V gene TRBV7-6, with 7 bases matching TRBD1. The trim removed 5 bases at V and 5 bases at J, leaving 14 bases unmatched. Germline V gene sequence: CDR1 SGHVS, CDR2 FNYEAQ. The CDR3 extends over 16 amino acids. The CDR3 DNA reads TGTGCCAGCAGCCAGCCCCTTAGGGGGCGCAGGGAGACCCAGTACTTC. It codes for CASSQPLRGRRETQYF.

The chain is built from TRBV5-1 and TRBJ2-6; D gene uncertain. Looked up from germline, CDR1 is SGHRS and CDR2 is YFSETQ. V lost 0 bases and J 0 bases, leaving 4 bases between the germline ends. The CDR3 extends over 15 amino acids. The CDR3 loop is CASSLASSGANVLTF. In DNA, the CDR3 is TGCGCCAGCAGCTTGGCCAGCTCTGGGGCCAACGTCCTGACTTTC.

V and J are TRBV20-1 and TRBJ2-3; no reliable D call. The CDR3 spans 11 residues. V lost 4 bases and J lost 3, with 5 bases in between. CDR1 is DFQATT and CDR2 is SNEGSKA in the germline V gene (reference sequence). DNA of the CDR3: TGCAGTGCTACCCGGACAGATACGCAGTATTTT. Encoded protein: CSATRTDTQYF.

Concerning this clone itself: The junction departs from the called germline gene at one end, perhaps through a read error. The gene calls are TRBV5-4 and TRBJ2-1, with 11 bases that match TRBD2. The CDR3 consists of 15 residues. Germline V lookup: CDR1 SGHNT, CDR2 YYREEE (reference sequence). Here the CDR3 DNA reads TGTGCCAGCAACTTGCCGGGACTAGCGGACAAGTTCCAGTTCTTC. Translated: CASNLPGLADKFQFF.